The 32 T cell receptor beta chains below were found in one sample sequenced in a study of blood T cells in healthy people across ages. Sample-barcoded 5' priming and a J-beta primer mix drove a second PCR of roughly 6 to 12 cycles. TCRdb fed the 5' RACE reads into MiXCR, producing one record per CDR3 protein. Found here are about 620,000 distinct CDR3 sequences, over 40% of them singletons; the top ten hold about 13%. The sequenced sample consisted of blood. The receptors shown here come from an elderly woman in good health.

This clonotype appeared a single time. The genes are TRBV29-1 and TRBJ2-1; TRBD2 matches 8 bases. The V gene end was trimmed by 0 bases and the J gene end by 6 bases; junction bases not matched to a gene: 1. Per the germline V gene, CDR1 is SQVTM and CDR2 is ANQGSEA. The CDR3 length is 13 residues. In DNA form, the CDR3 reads TGCAGCGTTGAAGACGGGACTAGCAATGAGCAGTTCTTC. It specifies CSVEDGTSNEQFF.

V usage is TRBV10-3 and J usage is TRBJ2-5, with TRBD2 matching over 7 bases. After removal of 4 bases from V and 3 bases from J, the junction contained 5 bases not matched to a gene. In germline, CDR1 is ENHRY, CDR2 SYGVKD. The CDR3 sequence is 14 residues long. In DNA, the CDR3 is TGTGCCATCAGTGGGGGGGAGGGAGAAGAGACCCAGTACTTC. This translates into CAISGGEGEETQYF.

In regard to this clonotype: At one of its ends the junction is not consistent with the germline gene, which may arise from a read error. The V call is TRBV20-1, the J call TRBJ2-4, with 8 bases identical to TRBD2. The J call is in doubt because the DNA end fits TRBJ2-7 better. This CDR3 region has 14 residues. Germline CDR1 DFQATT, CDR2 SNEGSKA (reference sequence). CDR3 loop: CSARGVSGNYEQYF. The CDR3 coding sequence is TGCAGTGCGAGAGGGGTTAGCGGGAACTACGAGCAGTACTTC.

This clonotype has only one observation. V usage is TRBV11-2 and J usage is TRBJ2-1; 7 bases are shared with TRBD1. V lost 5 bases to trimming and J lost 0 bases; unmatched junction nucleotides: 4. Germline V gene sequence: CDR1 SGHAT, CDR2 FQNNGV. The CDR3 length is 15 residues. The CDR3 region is CASSPQGTSYNEQFF. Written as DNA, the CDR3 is TGTGCCAGCAGCCCACAGGGGACCTCCTACAATGAGCAGTTCTTC.

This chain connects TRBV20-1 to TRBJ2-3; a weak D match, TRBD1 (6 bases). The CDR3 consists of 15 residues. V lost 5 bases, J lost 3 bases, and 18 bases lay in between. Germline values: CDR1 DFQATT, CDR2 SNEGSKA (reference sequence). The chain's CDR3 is CSADQATGRTDTQYF. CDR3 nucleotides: TGCAGTGCTGACCAAGCTACAGGGCGTACAGATACGCAGTATTTT.

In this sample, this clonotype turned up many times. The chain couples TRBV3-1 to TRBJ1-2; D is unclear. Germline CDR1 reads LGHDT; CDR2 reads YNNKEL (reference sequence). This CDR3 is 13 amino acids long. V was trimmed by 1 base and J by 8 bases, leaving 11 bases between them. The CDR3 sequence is CASSQVSDRGYTF. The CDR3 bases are TGTGCCAGCAGCCAAGTTTCCGATCGGGGCTACACCTTC.

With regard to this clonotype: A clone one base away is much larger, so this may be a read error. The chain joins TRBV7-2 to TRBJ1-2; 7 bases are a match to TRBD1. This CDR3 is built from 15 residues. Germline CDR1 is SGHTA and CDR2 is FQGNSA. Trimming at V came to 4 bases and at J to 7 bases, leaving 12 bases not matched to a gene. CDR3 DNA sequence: TGTGCCAGCAGCTCACCGGGACAGTCTCGTCGTGGCTACACCTTC. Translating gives CASSSPGQSRRGYTF.

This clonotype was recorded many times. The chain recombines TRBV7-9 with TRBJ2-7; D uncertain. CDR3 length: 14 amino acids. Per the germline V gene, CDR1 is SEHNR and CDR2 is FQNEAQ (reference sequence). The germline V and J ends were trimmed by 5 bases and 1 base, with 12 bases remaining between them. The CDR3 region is CASSKDPTSYEQYF. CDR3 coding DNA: TGTGCCAGCAGCAAAGACCCCACTTCCTACGAGCAGTACTTC.

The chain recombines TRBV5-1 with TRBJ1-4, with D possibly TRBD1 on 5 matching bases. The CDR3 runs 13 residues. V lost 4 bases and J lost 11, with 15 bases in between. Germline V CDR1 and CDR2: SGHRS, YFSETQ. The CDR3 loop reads CASSVERGNKLFF. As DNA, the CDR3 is TGCGCCAGCAGCGTGGAAAGGGGAAACAAACTGTTTTTT. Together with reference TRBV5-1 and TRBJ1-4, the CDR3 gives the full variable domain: KAGVTQTPRYLIKTRGQQVTLSCSPISGHRSVSWYQQTPGQGLQFLFEYFSETQRNKGNFPGRFSGRQFSNSRSEMNVSTLELGDSALYLCASSVERGNKLFFGSGTQLSVL.

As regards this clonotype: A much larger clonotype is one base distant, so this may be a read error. The CDR3 here is CAGSQESYEQYF. CDR3 DNA sequence: TGTGCCGGGAGCCAGGAATCGTACGAGCAGTACTTC. The chain employs TRBV30 and TRBJ2-7; D may be TRBD2 (5 bases). CDR3 length: 12 amino acids. Germline CDR1 reads GTSNPN; CDR2 reads SVGIG (reference sequence).

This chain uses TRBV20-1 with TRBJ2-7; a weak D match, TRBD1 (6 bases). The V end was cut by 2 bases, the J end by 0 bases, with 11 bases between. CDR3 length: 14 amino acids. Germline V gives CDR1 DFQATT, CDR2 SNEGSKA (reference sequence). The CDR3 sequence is CSARQGQSSYEQYF. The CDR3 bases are TGCAGTGCTAGACAAGGACAGAGCTCCTACGAGCAGTACTTC.

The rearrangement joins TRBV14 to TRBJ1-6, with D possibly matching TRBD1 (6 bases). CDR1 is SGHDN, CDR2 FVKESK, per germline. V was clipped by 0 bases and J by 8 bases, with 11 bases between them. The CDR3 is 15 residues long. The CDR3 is CASSQDSGDHSPLHF. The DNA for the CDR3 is TGTGCCAGCAGCCAAGATTCAGGGGATCATTCACCCCTCCACTTT. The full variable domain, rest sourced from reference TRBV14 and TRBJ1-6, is EAGVTQFPSHSVIEKGQTVTLRCDPISGHDNLYWYRRVMGKEIKFLLHFVKESKQDESGMPNNRFLAERTGGTYSTLKVQPAELEDSGVYFCASSQDSGDHSPLHFGNGTRLTVT.

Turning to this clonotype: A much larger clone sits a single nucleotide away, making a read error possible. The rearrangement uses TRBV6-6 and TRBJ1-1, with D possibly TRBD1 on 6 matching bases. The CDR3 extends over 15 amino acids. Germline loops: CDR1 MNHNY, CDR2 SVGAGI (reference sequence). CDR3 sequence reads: CASSYGGLVNAEAFF. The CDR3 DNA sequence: TGTGCCAGCAGTTACGGGGGGCTGGTGAACGCTGAAGCTTTCTTT.

CDR3 nucleotide sequence: TGTGCCAGCAGTGATTGGGGGAACACCGGGGAGCTGTTTTTT. Amino acid sequence: CASSDWGNTGELFF. The chain carries TRBV2 and TRBJ2-2; D unresolved. This CDR3 comprises 14 residues. Germline lookup yields CDR1 SNHLY and CDR2 FYNNEI. The V end was cut by 3 bases, the J end by 1 base, with 6 bases between.

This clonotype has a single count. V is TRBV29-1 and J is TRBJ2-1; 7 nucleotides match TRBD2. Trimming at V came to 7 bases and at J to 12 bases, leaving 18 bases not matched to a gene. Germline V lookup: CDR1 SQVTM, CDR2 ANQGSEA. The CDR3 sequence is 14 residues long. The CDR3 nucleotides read TGCAGCGCCAGTCCGGGACTGGGGGGGGTAGGGCAGTTCTTC. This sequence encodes CSASPGLGGVGQFF.

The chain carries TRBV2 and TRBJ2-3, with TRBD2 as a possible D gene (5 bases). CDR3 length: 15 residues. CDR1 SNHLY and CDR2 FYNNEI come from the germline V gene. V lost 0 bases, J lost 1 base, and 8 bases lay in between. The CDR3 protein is CASSEAGVGTDTQYF. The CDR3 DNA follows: TGTGCCAGCAGTGAAGCGGGAGTGGGCACAGATACGCAGTATTTT.

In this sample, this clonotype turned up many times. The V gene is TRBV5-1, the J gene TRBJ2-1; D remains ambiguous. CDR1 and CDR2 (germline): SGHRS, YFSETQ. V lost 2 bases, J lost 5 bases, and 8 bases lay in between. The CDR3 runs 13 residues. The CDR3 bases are TGCGCCAGCAGCTTTCCGACTGACAATGAGCAGTTCTTC. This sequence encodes CASSFPTDNEQFF.

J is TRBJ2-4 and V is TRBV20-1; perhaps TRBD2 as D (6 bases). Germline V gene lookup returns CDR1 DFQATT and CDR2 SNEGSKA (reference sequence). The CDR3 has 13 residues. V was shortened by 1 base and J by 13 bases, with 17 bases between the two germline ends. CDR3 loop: CSARGQPSREQYF. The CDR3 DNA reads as TGCAGTGCTAGAGGTCAGCCTAGCCGGGAGCAGTACTTC.

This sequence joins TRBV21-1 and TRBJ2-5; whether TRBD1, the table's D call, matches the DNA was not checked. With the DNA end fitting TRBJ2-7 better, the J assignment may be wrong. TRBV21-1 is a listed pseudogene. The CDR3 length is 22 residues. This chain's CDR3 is CASSRTAHASGRGKICLYEQYF. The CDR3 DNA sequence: TGTGCCAGCAGCAGAACTGCCCATGCGTCGGGGAGAGGAAAGATATGTCTCTACGAGCAGTACTTC.

The CDR3 DNA sequence: TGCAGTGCCCAGGGACTGCAGTACGAGCAGTACTTC. Protein product: CSAQGLQYEQYF. This sequence joins TRBV20-1 and TRBJ2-7, with a possible D match to TRBD2 (6 bases). Per the germline V gene, CDR1 is DFQATT and CDR2 is SNEGSKA (reference sequence). This CDR3 contains 12 residues. Trimming stripped 6 bases from V and 4 bases from J, with 13 bases between.

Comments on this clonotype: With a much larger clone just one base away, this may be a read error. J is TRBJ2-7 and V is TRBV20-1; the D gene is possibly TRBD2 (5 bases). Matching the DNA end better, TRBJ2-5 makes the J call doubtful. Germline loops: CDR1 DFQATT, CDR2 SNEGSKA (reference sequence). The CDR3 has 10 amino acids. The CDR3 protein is CSTSTGTQYF. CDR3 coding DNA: TGCAGTACTAGTACCGGGACCCAGTACTTC.

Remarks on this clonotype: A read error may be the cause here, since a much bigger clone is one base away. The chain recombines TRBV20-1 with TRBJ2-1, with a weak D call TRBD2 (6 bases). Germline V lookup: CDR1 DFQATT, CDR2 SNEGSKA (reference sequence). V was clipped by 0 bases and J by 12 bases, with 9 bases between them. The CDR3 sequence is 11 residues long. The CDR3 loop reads CSARDALAQFF. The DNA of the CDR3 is TGCAGTGCTAGAGACGCACTAGCGCAGTTCTTC.

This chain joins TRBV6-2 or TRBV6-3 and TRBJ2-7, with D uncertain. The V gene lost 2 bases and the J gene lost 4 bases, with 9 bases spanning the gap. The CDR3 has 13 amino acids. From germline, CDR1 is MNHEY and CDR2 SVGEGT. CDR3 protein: CASSYEPHYEQYF. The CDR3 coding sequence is TGTGCCAGCAGTTACGAACCTCATTACGAGCAGTACTTC.

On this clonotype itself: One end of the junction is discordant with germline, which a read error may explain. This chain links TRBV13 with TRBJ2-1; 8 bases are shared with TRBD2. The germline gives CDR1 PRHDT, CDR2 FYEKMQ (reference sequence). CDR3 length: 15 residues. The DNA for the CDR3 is TGTGCCAGCAGCCCACGGGGGGGAGGAGTTCCAGAGCGGTTCTTC. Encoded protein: CASSPRGGGVPERFF.

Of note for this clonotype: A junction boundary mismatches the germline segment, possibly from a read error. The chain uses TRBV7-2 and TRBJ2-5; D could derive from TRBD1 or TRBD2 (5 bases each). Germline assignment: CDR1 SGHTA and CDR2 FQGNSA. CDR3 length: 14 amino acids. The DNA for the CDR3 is TGTGCCTGCAGCCGGAGCCGGGACGTAGAGACCCAGTACTTC. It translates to CACSRSRDVETQYF.

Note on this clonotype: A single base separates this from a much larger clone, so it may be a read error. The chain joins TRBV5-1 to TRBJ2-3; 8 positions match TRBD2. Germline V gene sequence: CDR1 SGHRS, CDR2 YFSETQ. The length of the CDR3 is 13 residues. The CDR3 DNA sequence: TGCGCCAGCAGCTTCGGGACTAGTGATACGCGGTATTTT. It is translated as CASSFGTSDTRYF.

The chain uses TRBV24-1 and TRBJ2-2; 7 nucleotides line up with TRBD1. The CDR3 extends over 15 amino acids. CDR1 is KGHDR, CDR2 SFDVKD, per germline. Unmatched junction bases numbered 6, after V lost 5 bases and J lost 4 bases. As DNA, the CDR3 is TGTGCCACCAGTGCCTGGACAGGAGGCACCGGGGAGCTGTTTTTT. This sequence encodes CATSAWTGGTGELFF.

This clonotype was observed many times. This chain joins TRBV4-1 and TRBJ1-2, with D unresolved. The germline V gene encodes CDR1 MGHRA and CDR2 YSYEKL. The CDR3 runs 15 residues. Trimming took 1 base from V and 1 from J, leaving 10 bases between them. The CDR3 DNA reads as TGCGCCAGCAGCCAAGGTTTAAGCATTAACTATGGCTACACCTTC. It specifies CASSQGLSINYGYTF.

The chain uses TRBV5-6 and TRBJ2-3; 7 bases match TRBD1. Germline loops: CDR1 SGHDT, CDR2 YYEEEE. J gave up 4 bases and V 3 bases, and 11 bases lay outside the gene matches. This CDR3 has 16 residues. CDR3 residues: CASSYLRDSNSDTQYF. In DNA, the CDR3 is TGTGCCAGCAGCTACCTCCGGGACAGCAATTCAGATACGCAGTATTTT.

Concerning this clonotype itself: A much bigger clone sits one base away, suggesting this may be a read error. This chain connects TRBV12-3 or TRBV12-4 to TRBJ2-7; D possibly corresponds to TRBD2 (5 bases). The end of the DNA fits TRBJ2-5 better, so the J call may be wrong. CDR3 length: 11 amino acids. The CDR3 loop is CVSSLEGTQYF. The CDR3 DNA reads TGTGTCAGCAGTTTAGAGGGGACCCAGTACTTC.

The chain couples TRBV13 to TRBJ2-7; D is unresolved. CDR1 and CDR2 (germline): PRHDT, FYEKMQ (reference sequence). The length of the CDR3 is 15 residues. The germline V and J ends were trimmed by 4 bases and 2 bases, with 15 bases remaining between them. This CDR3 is CASSSQTLITYEQYF. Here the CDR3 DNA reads TGTGCCAGCAGCTCACAGACACTAATTACCTACGAGCAGTACTTC.

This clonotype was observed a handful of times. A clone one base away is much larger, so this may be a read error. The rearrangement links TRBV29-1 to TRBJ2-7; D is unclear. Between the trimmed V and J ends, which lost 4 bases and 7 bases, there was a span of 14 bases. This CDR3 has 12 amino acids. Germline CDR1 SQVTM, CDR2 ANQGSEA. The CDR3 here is CSVAEPNPEQYF. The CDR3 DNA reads TGCAGCGTTGCGGAGCCAAACCCGGAGCAGTACTTC.